This TCR beta chain stems from a study of blood T cell repertoires in COVID-19. Study details: The samples span acute and convalescent COVID-19 from the United States, Italy and Spain. T cells, B-cell-depleted T cells, or PBMCs provided the cDNA or gDNA that served as material.

Recruited during active infection, patients (from Seattle) were subsequently followed longitudinally. CDR1 MNHEY and CDR2 SMNVEV come from the germline V gene (reference sequence). The V and J ends lost 5 bases and 0 bases respectively, with 16 bases between them. This CDR3 contains 16 residues. Assay: immunoSEQ multiplex PCR; the TCRdb copy retains only in-frame clones and omits some. This sample has about 36,000 clones, with approximately 80% found just once. Sequenced input: peripheral blood. This TCR was recovered from a man in his fifties or sixties with COVID-19, enrolled during active disease. The chain employs TRBV27 and TRBJ1-1; D may be TRBD1 (6 bases). The CDR3 DNA sequence: TGTGCCAGCAGTCCCGTCACAGGGACGATGAACACTGAAGCTTTCTTT. Translating gives CASSPVTGTMNTEAFF.